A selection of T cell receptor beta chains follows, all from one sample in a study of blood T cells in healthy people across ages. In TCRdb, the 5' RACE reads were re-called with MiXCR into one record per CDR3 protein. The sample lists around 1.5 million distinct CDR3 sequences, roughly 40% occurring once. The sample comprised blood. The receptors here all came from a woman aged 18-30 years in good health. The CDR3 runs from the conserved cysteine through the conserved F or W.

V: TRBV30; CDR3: CAWSSGGNTEAFF
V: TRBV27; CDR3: CANRNGRAGANVLTF
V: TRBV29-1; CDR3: CSVEGSAGQGALGGYTF
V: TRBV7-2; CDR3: CASSPYRAQLGAFF
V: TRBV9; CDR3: CASSPGSPYSNQPQHF
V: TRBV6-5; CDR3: CASTHGGEQYF
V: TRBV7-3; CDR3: CASSLGEVLAGYNEQFF
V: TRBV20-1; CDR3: CSARDPTSGRADTQYF
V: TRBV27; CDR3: CSSGTGGDSPLHF
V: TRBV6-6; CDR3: CASSNPGTGGSYEQYF
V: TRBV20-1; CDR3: CSAILLTSGESCNEQFF
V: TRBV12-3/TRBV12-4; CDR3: CASSVVTASGGYTF
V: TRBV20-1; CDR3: CSARGVTSGNLGGETQYF
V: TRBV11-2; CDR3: CASSSVGQETQYF
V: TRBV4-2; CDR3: CASSQAGTEENQPQHF
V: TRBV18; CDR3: CASSPTIGTSGRPQFQFF
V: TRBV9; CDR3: CASSVEERGTSYNEQFF
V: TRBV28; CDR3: CASSPRGGIEETQYF
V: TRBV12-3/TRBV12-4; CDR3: CASSSRVTDTEAFF
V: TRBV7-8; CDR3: CASSSGGPRYTEAFF
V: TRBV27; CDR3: CASSSPGTSRRGDNEQFF
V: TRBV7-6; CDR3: CASSVSGRFLREQYF
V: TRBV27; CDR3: CASSKNEGTGELFF
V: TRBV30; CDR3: CAWSVRWYSYEQYF
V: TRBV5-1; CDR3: CASSLAGREEYEQYF
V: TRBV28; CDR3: CASSPRLFKESQYF
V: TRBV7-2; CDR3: CASSLERDSYEQYF
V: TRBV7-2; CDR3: CASSPSPFVQGLQETQYF